These 10 T cell receptor beta chains were sequenced from one sample in a study of cytomegalovirus exposure and HLA in healthy donors. Amplification used 60 Vbeta primers and 13 Jbeta primers. Assay used: immunoSEQ multiplex PCR; TCRdb lists only in-frame clones, some missing. This sample contains some 40,000 clones. The sample taken for sequencing was PBMCs. These receptors came from a human donor in good health.

The chain carries TRBV27 and TRBJ1-1; the D is unclear. The ends were cut back, 5 bases at V and 5 bases at J, with 12 bases in the middle. The CDR3 is made up of 13 amino acids. Per the germline V gene, CDR1 is MNHEY and CDR2 is SMNVEV (reference sequence). CDR3 region: CASSKRRMTEAFF. In DNA, the CDR3 is TGTGCCAGCAGTAAGAGGAGGATGACTGAAGCTTTCTTT.

This chain joins TRBV5-6 and TRBJ2-7; TRBD1 might be the D (6 bases). CDR3 length equals 13 residues. Germline values: CDR1 SGHDT, CDR2 YYEEEE. Trimming removed 2 bases from V and 3 bases from J, with 9 bases in between. CDR3: CASSLSGDYEQYF. The CDR3 bases are TGTGCCAGCAGCTTATCAGGGGACTACGAGCAGTACTTC.

The chain joins TRBV27 to TRBJ1-2, with TRBD1 matching 8 bases. The CDR3 consists of 15 residues. Losses at the gene ends were 5 bases for V and 7 bases for J; bases not matched to a gene: 12. The germline V gene encodes CDR1 MNHEY and CDR2 SMNVEV (reference sequence). The CDR3 protein is CASSHGQGGASGYTF. CDR3 DNA sequence: TGTGCCAGCAGTCACGGACAGGGTGGTGCGTCTGGCTACACCTTC.

V is TRBV27 and J is TRBJ1-1; D possibly corresponds to TRBD1 (6 bases). The V gene's germline CDR1 is MNHEY and CDR2 SMNVEV (reference sequence). The CDR3 is 15 amino acids. V lost 4 bases and J lost 0, with 12 bases in between. CDR3 residues: CASSSGQRMNTEAFF. The CDR3 DNA reads TGTGCCAGCAGTTCAGGACAGAGAATGAACACTGAAGCTTTCTTT.

The V and J genes are TRBV28 and TRBJ2-4; D unclear. Germline lookup yields CDR1 MDHEN and CDR2 SYDVKM. The CDR3 contains 15 residues. Trimming cost V 3 bases and J 2 bases, with 11 bases left between them. DNA of the CDR3: TGTGCCAGCAGTTTCACTACCCCCACCAAAAACATTCAGTACTTC. Translation: CASSFTTPTKNIQYF.

CDR3 sequence (DNA): TGTGCCAGCAGCGCGTCGAGACAGGGGAAAGGTGGCTACACCTTC. Encoded protein: CASSASRQGKGGYTF. The chain joins TRBV9 to TRBJ1-2, with 8 positions matching TRBD1. Germline values: CDR1 SGDLS, CDR2 YYNGEE. Trimming removed 3 bases from V and 7 bases from J; junction bases left unmatched: 11. The CDR3 extends over 15 amino acids.

The chain has TRBV7-3 and TRBJ1-2; 10 positions agree with TRBD1. This CDR3 has 16 amino acids. V dropped 0 bases and J dropped 8; count of bases not matched to a gene: 9. Germline values: CDR1 SGHTA, CDR2 FQGTGA. The CDR3 DNA reads as TGTGCCAGCAGCTTAACACCGGGACAGGGGCCCGCAGGCTACACCTTC. It specifies CASSLTPGQGPAGYTF.

Here the CDR3 reads CASSPTLRNTEAFF. As DNA, the CDR3 is TGTGCCAGTAGTCCCACACTACGGAACACTGAAGCTTTCTTT. The chain is built from TRBV19 and TRBJ1-1; D call uncertain. Per the germline V gene, CDR1 is LNHDA and CDR2 is SQIVND (reference sequence). The CDR3 runs 14 residues. Deletions cut 5 bases from V and 1 base from J, with 11 bases between.

V usage is TRBV2 and J usage is TRBJ1-5, with TRBD1 matching over 7 bases. CDR3 length: 15 amino acids. After removal of 2 bases from V and 2 bases from J, the junction contained 3 bases not matched to a gene. CDR1 SNHLY and CDR2 FYNNEI come from the germline V gene. CDR3 DNA sequence: TGTGCCAGCAGTGAATGGACAGGAGGCAATCAGCCCCAGCATTTT. It is translated as CASSEWTGGNQPQHF.

The V call is TRBV5-1, the J call TRBJ1-1; perhaps TRBD1 as D (6 bases). Germline lookup yields CDR1 SGHRS and CDR2 YFSETQ. The CDR3 is 17 amino acids. Trimming cost V 3 bases and J 0 bases, with 18 bases left between them. The CDR3 coding sequence is TGCGCCAGCAGCTCATCCACCCGGACAGTTATGAACACTGAAGCTTTCTTT. Amino acids: CASSSSTRTVMNTEAFF.